One sample yielded the 7 T cell receptor beta chains listed below, sequenced in a study of neoadjuvant anti-PD-1 for oral cavity cancer. Here immunoSEQ multiplex PCR was the method, and the copy in TCRdb shows in-frame clones only, minus some. Of tens of thousands of clones listed, around 82% are singletons. This material consisted of PBMCs, taken before nivolumab (anti-PD-1) treatment. These receptors all come from a person aged 40-85 years with oral cavity squamous cell carcinoma.

The J gene is TRBJ2-1, the V gene TRBV30; D may be TRBD1 or TRBD2 (7 bases each). The CDR3 contains 16 residues. The germline V gene has CDR1 GTSNPN and CDR2 SVGIG (reference sequence). The V end lost 4 bases, the J end lost 7 bases, and 23 bases lay between the germline ends. CDR3 loop: CAWNLVGGGGRNEQFF. The CDR3 nucleotides are TGTGCCTGGAACCTTGTAGGGGGAGGGGGCAGGAATGAGCAGTTCTTC.

The rearrangement joins TRBV13 to TRBJ2-5; tentative D call: TRBD2 (6 bases). This CDR3 region has 14 residues. V lost 5 bases and J lost 2, with 12 bases in between. Germline V lookup: CDR1 PRHDT, CDR2 FYEKMQ (reference sequence). The CDR3 loop is CASSPPGEQETQYF. The CDR3 DNA reads TGTGCCAGCAGCCCACCGGGGGAGCAAGAGACCCAGTACTTC.

The V gene is TRBV7-9, the J gene TRBJ1-2; no firm D call. Germline V gene sequence: CDR1 SEHNR, CDR2 FQNEAQ (reference sequence). The CDR3 has 12 residues. V was clipped by 2 bases and J by 8 bases, with 9 bases between them. The DNA of the CDR3 is TGTGCCAGCAGCTTAATCTCCCGAGGCTACACCTTC. Protein product: CASSLISRGYTF.

The CDR3 here is CASSLRDRGAKLFF. CDR3 in DNA: TGTGCCAGCAGTTTAAGGGACAGAGGGGCAAAACTGTTTTTT. V is TRBV27 and J is TRBJ1-4, with 7 bases matching TRBD1. The CDR3 contains 14 residues. Germline V gives CDR1 MNHEY, CDR2 SMNVEV (reference sequence). Trimming removed 2 bases from V and 10 bases from J; junction bases left unmatched: 7.

This chain uses TRBV30 with TRBJ1-5; possibly TRBD1 for D (5 bases). Trimming removed 3 bases at V and 1 base at J, with 16 bases between. Per germline, CDR1 GTSNPN and CDR2 SVGIG (reference sequence). The CDR3 spans 16 residues. The CDR3 DNA sequence: TGTGCCTGGAGGGGACCCGTGGGGCAAAGCAATCAGCCCCAGCATTTT. This codes for CAWRGPVGQSNQPQHF.

Concerning this clone: Its ends do not fully match the called genes, so a read error is possible. The chain couples TRBV7-2 to TRBJ2-1; D is possibly TRBD2 (5 bases). The length of the CDR3 is 12 residues. From germline, CDR1 is SGHTA and CDR2 FQGNSA. The CDR3 here is CASSLNSGSPVF. CDR3 bases: TGTGCCAGCAGCTTAAATTCGGGGAGCCCAGTCTTC.

This clone has just one count. This rearrangement joins TRBV6-1 to TRBJ1-1, with no clear D. The CDR3 has 14 amino acids. With 3 bases removed from V and 11 bases from J, the gap between germline ends came to 19 bases. CDR1 is MNHNS and CDR2 is SASEGT in the germline V gene. The CDR3 DNA follows: TGTGCCAGCAGTGAGACTACTTCGGGCGGACCTGCTTTCTTT. As protein: CASSETTSGGPAFF.